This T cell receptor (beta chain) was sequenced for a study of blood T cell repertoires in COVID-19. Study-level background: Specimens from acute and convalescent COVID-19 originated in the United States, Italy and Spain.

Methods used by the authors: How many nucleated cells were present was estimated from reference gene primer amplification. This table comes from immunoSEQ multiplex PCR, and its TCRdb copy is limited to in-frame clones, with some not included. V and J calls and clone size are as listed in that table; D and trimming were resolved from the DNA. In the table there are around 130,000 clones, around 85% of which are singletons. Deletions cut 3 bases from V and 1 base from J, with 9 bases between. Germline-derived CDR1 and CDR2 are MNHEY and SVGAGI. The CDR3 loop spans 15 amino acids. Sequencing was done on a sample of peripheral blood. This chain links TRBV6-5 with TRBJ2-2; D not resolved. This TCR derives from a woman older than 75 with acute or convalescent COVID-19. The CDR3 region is CASSYITVNTGELFF. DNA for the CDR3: TGTGCCAGCAGTTATATTACAGTGAACACCGGGGAGCTGTTTTTT.